Below are 14 T cell receptor beta chains sequenced from a single sample in a study of blood T cell repertoires in COVID-19. Only in-frame clones appear in the TCRdb table, and some are missing; sequencing was by immunoSEQ multiplex PCR. The table shows roughly 100,000 clones, with nearly 90% occurring only once. Input material: peripheral blood. The receptors originated from a man aged 45-60 years in a cohort sampled during active COVID-19.

The J gene is TRBJ2-3, the V gene TRBV27; TRBD2 is a possible D gene (5 bases). Germline CDR1 is MNHEY and CDR2 is SMNVEV (reference sequence). V was shortened by 5 bases and J by 8 bases, with 17 bases between the two germline ends. CDR3 length: 14 residues. In nucleotides, the CDR3 is TGTGCCAGCAGTCCCCAGGACTGGACGGGTACGCAGTATTTT. Its protein is CASSPQDWTGTQYF.

The V call is TRBV7-9, the J call TRBJ2-5; no reliable D call. CDR1 and CDR2 from the germline V gene are SEHNR and FQNEAQ (reference sequence). Trimming removed 6 bases at V and 5 bases at J, with 13 bases between. This CDR3 has 13 residues. CDR3 sequence reads: CASSLSTVETQYF. The CDR3 DNA reads as TGTGCCAGCAGTCTTAGTACGGTGGAGACCCAGTACTTC.

The rearrangement joins TRBV24-1 to TRBJ2-1, with TRBD1 matching 10 bases. The CDR3 has 17 residues. Trimming at V came to 2 bases and at J to 7 bases, leaving 10 bases not matched to a gene. Germline V gene sequence: CDR1 KGHDR, CDR2 SFDVKD. CDR3 sequence reads: CATSDSTGQGPLNEQFF. The CDR3 coding sequence is TGTGCCACCAGTGATTCAACGGGACAGGGGCCTTTGAATGAGCAGTTCTTC.

This clone was detected once. The chain combines TRBV27 with TRBJ2-1; D possibly corresponds to TRBD2 (7 bases). Germline CDR1 is MNHEY and CDR2 is SMNVEV (reference sequence). There are 14 residues in the CDR3. Trimming shortened V by 10 bases and J by 7 bases, and 20 bases separated the two germline ends. The CDR3 DNA follows: TGTGCCACAACCCGCGGGGGCGCGGGTAATGAGCAGTTCTTC. This sequence encodes CATTRGGAGNEQFF.

The chain uses TRBV6-6 and TRBJ1-5, with a tentative D call TRBD1 (5 bases). The CDR3 covers 15 residues. V was clipped by 0 bases and J by 2 bases, with 8 bases between them. CDR1 is MNHNY, CDR2 SVGAGI, per germline (reference sequence). The CDR3 reads CASSYSIGGNQPQHF. For the CDR3, the DNA is TGTGCCAGCAGTTACTCGATAGGGGGCAATCAGCCCCAGCATTTT.

The V gene is TRBV5-1, the J gene TRBJ1-5; TRBD1 agrees at 7 bases. Per the germline V gene, CDR1 is SGHRS and CDR2 is YFSETQ. This CDR3 has 16 amino acids. With V trimmed by 0 bases and J by 0 bases, 3 bases remained unmatched. The CDR3 is CASSLGTGVSNQPQHF. Here the CDR3 DNA reads TGCGCCAGCAGCTTGGGTACAGGGGTTAGCAATCAGCCCCAGCATTTT.

This chain joins TRBV4-1 and TRBJ2-4; perhaps TRBD2 as D (6 bases). The CDR3 totals 14 residues. Trimming removed 0 bases at V and 6 bases at J, with 9 bases between. Per the germline V gene, CDR1 is MGHRA and CDR2 is YSYEKL. The CDR3 nucleotides are TGCGCCAGCAGCCAAGATATCGGGGGAAACATTCAGTACTTC. Amino acid sequence: CASSQDIGGNIQYF.

The chain is built from TRBV28 and TRBJ2-7; a weak D match, TRBD1 (6 bases). CDR1 is MDHEN, CDR2 SYDVKM, per germline. Trimming took 3 bases from V and 4 from J, leaving 10 bases between them. The CDR3 has 13 amino acids. In DNA, the CDR3 is TGTGCCAGCAGTTTGGGACATATGTACGAGCAGTACGTC. Protein sequence: CASSLGHMYEQYV.

This clone was seen once. The genes are TRBV19 and TRBJ2-3, with TRBD2 matching 7 bases. CDR1 is LNHDA and CDR2 is SQIVND in the germline V gene (reference sequence). The J segment lost 1 base and the V segment lost 8 bases, leaving 6 bases of the junction unmatched. The CDR3 is 14 residues long. CDR3 coding DNA: TGTGCCAGTGCCTCTCGGGGGGGCACAGATACGCAGTATTTT. Its protein product is CASASRGGTDTQYF.

This sequence joins TRBV27 and TRBJ2-1, with 9 bases matching TRBD2. The junction had 24 bases not matched to a gene; V was cut back by 8 bases and J by 13 bases. This CDR3 is 17 amino acids long. Per germline, CDR1 MNHEY and CDR2 SMNVEV (reference sequence). CDR3 in DNA: TGTGCCAGCGCTACGCAACCATCAGATCGGCGGGGGGGCATACAGTTCTTC. It yields the protein CASATQPSDRRGGIQFF.

This clone was picked up a small number of times. The chain uses TRBV13 and TRBJ2-3, with 8 bases fitting TRBD1. Germline lookup yields CDR1 PRHDT and CDR2 FYEKMQ (reference sequence). Unmatched junction bases numbered 10, after V lost 5 bases and J lost 3 bases. This CDR3 contains 16 residues. CDR3 protein: CASSTYRTGRTDTQYF. Written as DNA, the CDR3 is TGTGCCAGCAGCACCTACCGGACAGGGAGGACAGATACGCAGTATTTT.

V and J are TRBV6-5 and TRBJ1-6; D not certain. CDR1 and CDR2 (germline): MNHEY, SVGAGI. V gave up 5 bases and J gave up 7 bases, with 9 bases separating them. This CDR3 is built from 13 residues. CDR3: CASSPRGNSPLHF. As DNA, the CDR3 is TGTGCCAGCAGTCCCAGAGGGAATTCACCCCTCCACTTT.

This clone was picked up a small number of times. The genes are TRBV24-1 and TRBJ2-7; 11 bases match TRBD1. Trimming took 5 bases from V and 3 from J; bases not matched to a gene: 5. This CDR3 contains 15 residues. The germline CDR1 and CDR2 sequences are KGHDR and SFDVKD. This chain's CDR3 is CATSGSGTGGYEQYF. In DNA form, the CDR3 reads TGTGCCACCAGTGGTTCCGGGACAGGGGGCTACGAGCAGTACTTC.

This chain links TRBV18 with TRBJ2-1; possible D gene TRBD1, 6 bases. The V end lost 5 bases, the J end lost 4 bases, and 9 bases lay between the germline ends. Germline values: CDR1 KGHSH, CDR2 LQKENI. This CDR3 spans 13 amino acids. The CDR3 sequence is CASSLDRYNEQFF. CDR3 coding DNA: TGTGCCAGCTCATTAGACAGGTACAATGAGCAGTTCTTC.